This entry concerns a single T cell receptor (beta chain). Clones were sequenced by immunoSEQ multiplex PCR, and TCRdb holds only the in-frame ones, with some missing. Of around 230,000 clones detected, about nine tenths appear once; the ten largest clones hold roughly 2.3%. This sample was included in a study of blood T cell repertoires in COVID-19. V trimming: 3 bases; J trimming: 9 bases; junction bases outside the gene matches: 4. The CDR3 totals 14 residues. Germline V CDR1 and CDR2: KGHDR, SFDVKD. Sequenced: PBMCs or T cells enriched from blood (not recorded which). V is TRBV24-1 and J is TRBJ2-2, with 9 positions matching TRBD1. The sequence came from a woman in her forties with acute COVID-19. CDR3 DNA sequence: TGTGCCACCAGTGATCCGGGGACAGGGCGGGAGCTGTTTTTT. As protein: CATSDPGTGRELFF.